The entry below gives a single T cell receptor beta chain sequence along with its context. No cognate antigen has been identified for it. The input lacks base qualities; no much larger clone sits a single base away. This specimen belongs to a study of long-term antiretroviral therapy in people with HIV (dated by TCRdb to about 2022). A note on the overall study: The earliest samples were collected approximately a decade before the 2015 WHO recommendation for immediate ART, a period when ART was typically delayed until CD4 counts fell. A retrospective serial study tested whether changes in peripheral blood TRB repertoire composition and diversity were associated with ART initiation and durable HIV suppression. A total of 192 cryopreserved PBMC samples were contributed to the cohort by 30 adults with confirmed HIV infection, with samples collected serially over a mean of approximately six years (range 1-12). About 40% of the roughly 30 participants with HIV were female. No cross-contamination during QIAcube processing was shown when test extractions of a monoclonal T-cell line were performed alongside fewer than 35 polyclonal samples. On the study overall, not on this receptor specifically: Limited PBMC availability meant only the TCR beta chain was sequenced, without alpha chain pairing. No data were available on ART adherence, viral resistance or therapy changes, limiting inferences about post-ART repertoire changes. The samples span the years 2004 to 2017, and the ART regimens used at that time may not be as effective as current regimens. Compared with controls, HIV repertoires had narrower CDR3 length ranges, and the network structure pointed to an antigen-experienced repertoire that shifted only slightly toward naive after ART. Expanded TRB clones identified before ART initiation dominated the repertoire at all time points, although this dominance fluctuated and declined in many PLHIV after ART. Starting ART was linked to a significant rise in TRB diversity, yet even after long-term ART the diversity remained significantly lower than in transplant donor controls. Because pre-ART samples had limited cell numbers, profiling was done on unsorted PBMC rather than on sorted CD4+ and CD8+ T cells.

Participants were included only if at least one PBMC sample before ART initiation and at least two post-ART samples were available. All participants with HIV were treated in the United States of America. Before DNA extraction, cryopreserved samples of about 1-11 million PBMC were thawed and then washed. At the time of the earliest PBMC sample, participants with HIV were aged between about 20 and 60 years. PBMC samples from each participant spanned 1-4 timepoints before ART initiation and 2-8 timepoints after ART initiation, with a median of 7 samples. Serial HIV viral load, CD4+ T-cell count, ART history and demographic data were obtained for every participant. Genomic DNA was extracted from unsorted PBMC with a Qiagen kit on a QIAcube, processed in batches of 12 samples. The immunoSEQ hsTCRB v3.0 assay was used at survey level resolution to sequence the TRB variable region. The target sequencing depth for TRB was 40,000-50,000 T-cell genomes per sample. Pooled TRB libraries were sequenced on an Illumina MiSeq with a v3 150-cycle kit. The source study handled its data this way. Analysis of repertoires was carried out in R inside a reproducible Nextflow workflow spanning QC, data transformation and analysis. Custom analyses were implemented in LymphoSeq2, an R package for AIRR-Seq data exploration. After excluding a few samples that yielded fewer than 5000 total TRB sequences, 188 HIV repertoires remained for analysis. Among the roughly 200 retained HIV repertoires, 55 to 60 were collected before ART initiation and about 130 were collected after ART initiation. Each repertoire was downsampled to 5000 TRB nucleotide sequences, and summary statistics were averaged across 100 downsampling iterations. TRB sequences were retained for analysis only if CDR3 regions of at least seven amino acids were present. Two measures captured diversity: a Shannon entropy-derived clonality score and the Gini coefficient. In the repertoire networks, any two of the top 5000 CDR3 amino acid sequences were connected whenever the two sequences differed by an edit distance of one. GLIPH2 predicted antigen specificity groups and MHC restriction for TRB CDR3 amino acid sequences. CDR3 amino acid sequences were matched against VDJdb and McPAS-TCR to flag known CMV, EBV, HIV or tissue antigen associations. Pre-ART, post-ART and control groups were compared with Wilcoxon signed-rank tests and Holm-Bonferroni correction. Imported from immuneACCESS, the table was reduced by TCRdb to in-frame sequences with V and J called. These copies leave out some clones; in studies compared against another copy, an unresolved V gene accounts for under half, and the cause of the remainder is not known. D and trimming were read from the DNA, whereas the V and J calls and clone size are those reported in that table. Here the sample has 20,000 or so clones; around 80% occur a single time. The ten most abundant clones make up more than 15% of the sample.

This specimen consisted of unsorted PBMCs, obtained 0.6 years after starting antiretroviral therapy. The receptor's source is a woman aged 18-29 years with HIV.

The base sequence is TGCAGCGTTGAACTAACTACTAGCGGGAGGGCCTCGGATGAGCAGTTCTTC. The encoded protein is CSVELTTSGRASDEQFF. This chain is built from TRBV29-1 and TRBJ2-1, and TRBD2 aligns with 13 junction nucleotides. Based on the germline V gene, the CDR1 and CDR2 sequences are SQVTM and ANQGSEA. V is pruned by 2 bases and J by 8 bases, leaving 12 bases of the junction without a gene match. The CDR3, cysteine through phenylalanine, is 17 amino acids long. CDR3 DNA only is kept here, 51 bases in frame from base 1.